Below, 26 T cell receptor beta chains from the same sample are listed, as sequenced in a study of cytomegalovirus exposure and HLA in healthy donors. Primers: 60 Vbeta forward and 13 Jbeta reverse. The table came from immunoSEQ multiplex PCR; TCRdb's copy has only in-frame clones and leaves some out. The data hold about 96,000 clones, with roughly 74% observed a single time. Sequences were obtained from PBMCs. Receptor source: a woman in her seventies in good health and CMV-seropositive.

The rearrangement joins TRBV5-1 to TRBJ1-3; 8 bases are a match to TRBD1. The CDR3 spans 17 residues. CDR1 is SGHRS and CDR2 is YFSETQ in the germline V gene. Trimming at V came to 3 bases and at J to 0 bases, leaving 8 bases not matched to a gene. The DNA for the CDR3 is TGCGCCAGCAGCTGGGAAGGGGACAGGAACTCTGGAAACACCATATATTTT. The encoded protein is CASSWEGDRNSGNTIYF.

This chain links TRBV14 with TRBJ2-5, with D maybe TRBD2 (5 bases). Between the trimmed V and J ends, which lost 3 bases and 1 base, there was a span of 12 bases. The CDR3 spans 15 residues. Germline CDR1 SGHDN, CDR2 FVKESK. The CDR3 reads CASSQGLRVQETQYF. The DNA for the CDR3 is TGTGCCAGCAGCCAGGGCTTGAGGGTCCAAGAGACCCAGTACTTC.

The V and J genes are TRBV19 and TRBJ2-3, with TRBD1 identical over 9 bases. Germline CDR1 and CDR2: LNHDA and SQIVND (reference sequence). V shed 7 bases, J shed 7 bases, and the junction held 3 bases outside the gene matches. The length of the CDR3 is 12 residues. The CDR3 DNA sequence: TGTGCCAGTACCGGACAGGGGCATACGCAGTATTTT. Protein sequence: CASTGQGHTQYF. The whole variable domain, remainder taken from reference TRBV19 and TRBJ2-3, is DGGITQSPKYLFRKEGQNVTLSCEQNLNHDAMYWYRQDPGQGLRLIYYSQIVNDFQKGDIAEGYSVSREKKESFPLTVTSAQKNPTAFYLCASTGQGHTQYFGPGTRLTVL.

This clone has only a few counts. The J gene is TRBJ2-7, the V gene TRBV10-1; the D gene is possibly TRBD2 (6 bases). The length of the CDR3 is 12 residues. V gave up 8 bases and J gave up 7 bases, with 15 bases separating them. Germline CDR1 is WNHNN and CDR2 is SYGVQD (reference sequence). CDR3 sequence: CASSAGSQEQYF. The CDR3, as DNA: TGCGCCAGCTCGGCGGGGTCTCAAGAGCAGTACTTC.

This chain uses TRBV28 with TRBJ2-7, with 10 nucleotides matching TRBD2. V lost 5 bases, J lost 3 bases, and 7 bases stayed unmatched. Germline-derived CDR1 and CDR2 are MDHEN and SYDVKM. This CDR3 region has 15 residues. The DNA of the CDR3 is TGTGCCAGCAGTACCAGCGGGGGGGCTTTCTACGAGCAGTACTTC. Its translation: CASSTSGGAFYEQYF.

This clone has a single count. CDR3 DNA: TGTGCCAGCCGGGGGGTGGGCGAGCAGTACTTC. This codes for CASRGVGEQYF. V gene TRBV2 combines with J gene TRBJ2-7, with 7 bases fitting TRBD2. The ends lost 8 bases at V and 6 bases at J; junction bases unmatched: 4. Germline CDR1 and CDR2: SNHLY and FYNNEI. The CDR3 runs to 11 residues.

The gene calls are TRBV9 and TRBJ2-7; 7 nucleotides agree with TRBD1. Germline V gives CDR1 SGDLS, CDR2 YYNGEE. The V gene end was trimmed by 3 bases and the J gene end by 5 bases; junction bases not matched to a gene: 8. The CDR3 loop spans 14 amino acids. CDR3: CASSAGDSGHEQYF. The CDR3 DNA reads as TGTGCCAGCAGCGCCGGGGACAGCGGCCACGAGCAGTACTTC.

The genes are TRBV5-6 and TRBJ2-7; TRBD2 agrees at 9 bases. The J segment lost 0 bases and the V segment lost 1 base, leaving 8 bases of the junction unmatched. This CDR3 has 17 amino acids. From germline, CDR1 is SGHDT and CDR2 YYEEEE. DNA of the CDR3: TGTGCCAGCAGCTTGAGTCTAGCGGGACCCCTCTCCTACGAGCAGTACTTC. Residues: CASSLSLAGPLSYEQYF.

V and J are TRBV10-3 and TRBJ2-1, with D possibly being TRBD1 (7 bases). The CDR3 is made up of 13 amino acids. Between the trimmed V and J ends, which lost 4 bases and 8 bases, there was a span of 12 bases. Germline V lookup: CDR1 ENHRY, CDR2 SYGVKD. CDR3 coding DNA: TGTGCCATCAGTGGCGGGACAGTCGATGAGCAGTTCTTC. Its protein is CAISGGTVDEQFF.

This CDR3 reads CASSGTGRGVKETQYF. CDR3 bases: TGTGCCAGCAGCGGGACTGGGCGGGGGGTTAAAGAGACCCAGTACTTC. The V gene is TRBV5-4, the J gene TRBJ2-5; 8 bases line up with TRBD2. V shed 4 bases, J shed 3 bases, and the junction held 11 bases outside the gene matches. The V gene's germline CDR1 is SGHNT and CDR2 YYREEE (reference sequence). CDR3 size: 16 residues.

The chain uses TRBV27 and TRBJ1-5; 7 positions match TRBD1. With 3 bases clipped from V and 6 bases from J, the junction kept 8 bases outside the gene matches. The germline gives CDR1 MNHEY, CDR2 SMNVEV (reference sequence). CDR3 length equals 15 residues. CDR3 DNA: TGTGCCAGCAGTTTTAGAGGGGGCGTCGGTCAGCCCCAGCATTTT. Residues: CASSFRGGVGQPQHF.

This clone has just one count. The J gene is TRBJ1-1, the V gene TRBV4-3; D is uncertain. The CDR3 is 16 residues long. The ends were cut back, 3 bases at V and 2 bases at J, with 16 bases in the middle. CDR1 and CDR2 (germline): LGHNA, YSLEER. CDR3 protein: CASSQARVFINTEAFF. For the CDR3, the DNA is TGCGCCAGCAGCCAGGCCCGGGTCTTTATTAACACTGAAGCTTTCTTT.

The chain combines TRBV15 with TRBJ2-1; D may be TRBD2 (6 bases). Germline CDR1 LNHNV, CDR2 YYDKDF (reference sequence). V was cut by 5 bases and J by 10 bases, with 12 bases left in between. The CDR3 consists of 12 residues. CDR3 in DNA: TGTGCCACCAGCCCGAAGGCGGGGGAGCAGTTCTTC. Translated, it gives CATSPKAGEQFF.

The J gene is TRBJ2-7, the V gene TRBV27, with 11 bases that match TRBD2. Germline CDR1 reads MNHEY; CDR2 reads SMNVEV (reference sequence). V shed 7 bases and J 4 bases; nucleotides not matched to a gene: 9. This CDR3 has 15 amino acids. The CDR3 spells CASTPRLAGTYEQYF. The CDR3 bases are TGTGCCAGCACCCCAAGACTAGCGGGAACGTACGAGCAGTACTTC.

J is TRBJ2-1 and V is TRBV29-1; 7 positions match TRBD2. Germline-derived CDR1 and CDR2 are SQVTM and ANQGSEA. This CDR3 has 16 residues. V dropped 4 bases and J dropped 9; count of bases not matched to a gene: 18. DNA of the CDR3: TGCAGCGTTGGCCGCCGCGGGGGTGCGGTTTCGGGTGAGCAGTTCTTC. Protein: CSVGRRGGAVSGEQFF.

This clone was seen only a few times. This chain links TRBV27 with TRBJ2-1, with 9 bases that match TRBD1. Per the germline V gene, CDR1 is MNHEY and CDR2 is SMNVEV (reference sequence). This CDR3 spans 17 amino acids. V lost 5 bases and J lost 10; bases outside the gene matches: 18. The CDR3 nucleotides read TGTGCCAGCAGTATCCTTACCACAGGGGGCAACCGGGGGGAGCAGTTCTTC. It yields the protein CASSILTTGGNRGEQFF.

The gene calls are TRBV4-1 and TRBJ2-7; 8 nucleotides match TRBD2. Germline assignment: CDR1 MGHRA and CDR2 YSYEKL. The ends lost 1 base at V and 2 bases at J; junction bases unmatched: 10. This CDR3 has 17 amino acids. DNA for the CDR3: TGCGCCAGCAGCCAAGGTCCGGTTAGCGGGGATCCCTACGAGCAGTACTTC. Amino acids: CASSQGPVSGDPYEQYF.

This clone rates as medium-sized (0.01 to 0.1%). CDR3 DNA: TGTGCCCCTGAGGTAGGATGCCTATACACCATATATTTT. Protein sequence: CAPEVGCLYTIYF. The rearrangement links TRBV9 to TRBJ1-3; D uncertain. From germline, CDR1 is SGDLS and CDR2 YYNGEE. The CDR3 runs to 13 residues. Between the trimmed V and J ends, which lost 10 bases and 8 bases, there was a span of 19 bases.

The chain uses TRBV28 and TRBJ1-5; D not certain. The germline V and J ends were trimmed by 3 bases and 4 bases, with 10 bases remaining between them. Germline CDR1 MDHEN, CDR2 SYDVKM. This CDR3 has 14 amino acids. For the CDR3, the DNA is TGTGCCAGCAGTTTGACACAGAAAAATCAGCCCCAGCATTTT. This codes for CASSLTQKNQPQHF.

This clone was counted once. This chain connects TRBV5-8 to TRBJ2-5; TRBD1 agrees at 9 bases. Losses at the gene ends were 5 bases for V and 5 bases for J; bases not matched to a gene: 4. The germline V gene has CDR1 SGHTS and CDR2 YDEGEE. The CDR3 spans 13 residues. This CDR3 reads CASRQTGGETQYF. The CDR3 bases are TGTGCCAGCAGGCAAACAGGGGGCGAGACCCAGTACTTC.

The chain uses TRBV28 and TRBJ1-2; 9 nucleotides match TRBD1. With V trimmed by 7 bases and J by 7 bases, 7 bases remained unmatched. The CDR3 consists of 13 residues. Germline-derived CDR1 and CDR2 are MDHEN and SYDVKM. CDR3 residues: CASTSGTGRGYTF. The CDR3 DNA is TGTGCCAGCACATCCGGGACAGGGCGTGGCTACACCTTC.

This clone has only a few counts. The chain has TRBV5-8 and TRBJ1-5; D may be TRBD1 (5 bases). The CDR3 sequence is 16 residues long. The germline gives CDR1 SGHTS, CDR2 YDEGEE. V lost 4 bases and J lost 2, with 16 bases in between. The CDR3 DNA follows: TGTGCCAGCAGCCGGCAGCAGTTAGGGGGCAATCAGCCCCAGCATTTT. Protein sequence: CASSRQQLGGNQPQHF.

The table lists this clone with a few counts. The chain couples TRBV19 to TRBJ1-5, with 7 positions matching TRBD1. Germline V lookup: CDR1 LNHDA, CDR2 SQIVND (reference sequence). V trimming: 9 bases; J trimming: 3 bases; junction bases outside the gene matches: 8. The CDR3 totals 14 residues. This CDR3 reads CASRDRGNNQPQHF. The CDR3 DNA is TGTGCCAGCAGGGACAGAGGGAACAATCAGCCCCAGCATTTT. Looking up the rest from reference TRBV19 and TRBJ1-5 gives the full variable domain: DGGITQSPKYLFRKEGQNVTLSCEQNLNHDAMYWYRQDPGQGLRLIYYSQIVNDFQKGDIAEGYSVSREKKESFPLTVTSAQKNPTAFYLCASRDRGNNQPQHFGDGTRLSIL.

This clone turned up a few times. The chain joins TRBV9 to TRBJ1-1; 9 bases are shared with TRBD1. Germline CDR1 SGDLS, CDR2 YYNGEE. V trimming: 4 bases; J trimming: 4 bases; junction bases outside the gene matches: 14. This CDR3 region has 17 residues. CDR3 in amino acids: CASSRSTGGMMSTEAFF. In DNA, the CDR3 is TGTGCCAGCAGCAGATCGACAGGGGGGATGATGAGCACTGAAGCTTTCTTT. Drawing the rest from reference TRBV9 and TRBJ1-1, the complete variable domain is DSGVTQTPKHLITATGQRVTLRCSPRSGDLSVYWYQQSLDQGLQFLIQYYNGEERAKGNILERFSAQQFPDLHSELNLSSLELGDSALYFCASSRSTGGMMSTEAFFGQGTRLTVV.

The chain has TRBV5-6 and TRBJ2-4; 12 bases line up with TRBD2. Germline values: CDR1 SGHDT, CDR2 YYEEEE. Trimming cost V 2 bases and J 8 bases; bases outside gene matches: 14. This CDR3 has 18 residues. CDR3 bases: TGTGCCAGCAGCTTAGGCCTAGCGGGGGGGGCAGGACCCCACATTCAGTACTTC. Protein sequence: CASSLGLAGGAGPHIQYF.

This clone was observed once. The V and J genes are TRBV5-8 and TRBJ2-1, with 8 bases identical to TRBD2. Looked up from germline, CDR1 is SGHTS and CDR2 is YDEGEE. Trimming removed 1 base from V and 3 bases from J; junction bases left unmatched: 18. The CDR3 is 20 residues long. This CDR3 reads CASSLLFGQMIREGYNEQFF. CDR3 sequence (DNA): TGTGCCAGCAGCTTGTTGTTCGGACAGATGATCCGGGAGGGCTACAATGAGCAGTTCTTC.